The sequence of this T cell receptor beta chain was determined in a study of CD8+CD57+ T cells in acquired aplastic anemia. The wider study: Across the sorted CD4+ and CD8+ cells, DNA amounts averaged around 3.2 ug.

TCR beta VDJ combinations and CDR3 sequences were profiled from genomic DNA. TCRdb re-derived calls from the reads in MiXCR, one entry per CDR3 protein. The sample holds roughly 250,000 distinct CDR3 sequences, approximately 79% seen once. All sequencing subjects had displayed CD8+CD57+ cell expansion on flow cytometry. The patients all had a severe acquired aplastic anemia diagnosis. The CDR3 sequence is 13 residues long. V lost 6 bases and J lost 4, with 12 bases in between. The germline gives CDR1 SGHNT, CDR2 YYREEE (reference sequence). Specimen: sorted CD4+, CD8+, or CD8+CD57+ T cells (not recorded which) from PBMCs. This TCR derives from a human donor with aplastic anemia. The rearrangement joins TRBV5-4 to TRBJ2-3, with TRBD2 as a possible D gene (5 bases). The CDR3 DNA reads as TGTGCCAGCACGCCTGGGAGATCAGATACGCAGTATTTT. Amino acid sequence: CASTPGRSDTQYF.